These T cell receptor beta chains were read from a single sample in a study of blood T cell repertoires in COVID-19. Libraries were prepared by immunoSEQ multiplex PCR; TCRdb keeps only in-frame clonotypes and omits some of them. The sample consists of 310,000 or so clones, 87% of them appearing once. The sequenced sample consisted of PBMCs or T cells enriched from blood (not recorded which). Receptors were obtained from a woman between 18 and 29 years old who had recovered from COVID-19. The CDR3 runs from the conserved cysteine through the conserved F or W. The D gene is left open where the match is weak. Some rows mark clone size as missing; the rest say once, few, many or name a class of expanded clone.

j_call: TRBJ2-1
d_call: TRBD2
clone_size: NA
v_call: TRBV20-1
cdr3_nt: TGCAGTGCTAGTCGAGGACTAGTTCCCTCCAATGAGCAGTTCTTC
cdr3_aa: CSASRGLVPSNEQFF

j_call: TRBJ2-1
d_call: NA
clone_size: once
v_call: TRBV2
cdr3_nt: TGTGCCAGCAGTAGGGTAGCGGAGGGGAATGAGCAGTTCTTC
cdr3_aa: CASSRVAEGNEQFF

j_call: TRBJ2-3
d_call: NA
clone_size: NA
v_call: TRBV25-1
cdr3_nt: TGTGCCAGCAAAAAGGAGTCAGATACGCAGTATTTT
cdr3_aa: CASKKESDTQYF

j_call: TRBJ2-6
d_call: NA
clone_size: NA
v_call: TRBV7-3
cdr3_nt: TGTGCCAGCAGCGGACAGTCCCCCGGGGCCAACGTCCTGACTTTC
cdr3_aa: CASSGQSPGANVLTF

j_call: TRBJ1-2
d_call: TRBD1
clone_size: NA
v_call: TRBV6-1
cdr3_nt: TGTGCCAGCAGTGAAGGGGGGGACAGGGGGTTCTATGGCTACACCTTC
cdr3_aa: CASSEGGDRGFYGYTF

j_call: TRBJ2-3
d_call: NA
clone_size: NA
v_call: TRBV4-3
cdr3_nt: TGCGCCAGCAGCCCTAGCGACGGCGCAGATACGCAGTATTTT
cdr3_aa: CASSPSDGADTQYF

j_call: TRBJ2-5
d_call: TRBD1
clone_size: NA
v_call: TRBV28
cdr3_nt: TGTGCCAGCAGTCCCCGGACAGGGGGCGCGGAGACCCAGTACTTC
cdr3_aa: CASSPRTGGAETQYF

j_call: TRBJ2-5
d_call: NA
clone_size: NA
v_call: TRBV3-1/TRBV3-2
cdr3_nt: TGTGCCAGCAGCTCGCAGGGGAAGACCCAGTACTTC
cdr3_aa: CASSSQGKTQYF

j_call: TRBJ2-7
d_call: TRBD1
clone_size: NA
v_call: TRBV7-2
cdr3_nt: TGTGCCAGCAGCTTAGCCGACTGGGACAGGGTCTACGAGCAGTACTTC
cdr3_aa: CASSLADWDRVYEQYF

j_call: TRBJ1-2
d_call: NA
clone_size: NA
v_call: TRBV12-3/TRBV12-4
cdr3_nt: TGTGCCAGCAGTTCCTTCAGCGTTCACGGCTACACCTTC
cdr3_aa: CASSSFSVHGYTF

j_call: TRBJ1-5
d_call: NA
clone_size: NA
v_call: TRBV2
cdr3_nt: TGTGCCAGCAGTGAAGAAGGAGGGTTAAATCAGCCCCAGCATTTT
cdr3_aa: CASSEEGGLNQPQHF

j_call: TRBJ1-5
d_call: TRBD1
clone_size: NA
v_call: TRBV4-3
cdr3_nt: TGCGCCAGCAGCCTGGGACAGGCTAATCAGCCCCAGCATTTT
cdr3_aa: CASSLGQANQPQHF

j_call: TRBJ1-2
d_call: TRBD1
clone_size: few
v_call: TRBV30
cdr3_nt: TGTGCCTGGAGTCCCTACAGGGGGCTGCACTATGGCTACACCTTC
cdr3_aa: CAWSPYRGLHYGYTF

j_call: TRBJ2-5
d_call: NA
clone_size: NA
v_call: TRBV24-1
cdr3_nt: TGTGCCACCAGTGATTTCGTACAGGGTAAAGAGACCCAGTACTTC
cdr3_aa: CATSDFVQGKETQYF

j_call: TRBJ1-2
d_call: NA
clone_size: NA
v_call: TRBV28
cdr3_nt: TGTGCCAGCAGTCCCCAGGGCACCCTCGACTATGGCTACACCTTC
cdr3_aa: CASSPQGTLDYGYTF

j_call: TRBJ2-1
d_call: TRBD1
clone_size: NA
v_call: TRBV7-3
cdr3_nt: TGTGCCAGCAGCGAAAACAGGGGGCGGGAGCAGTTCTTC
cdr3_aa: CASSENRGREQFF

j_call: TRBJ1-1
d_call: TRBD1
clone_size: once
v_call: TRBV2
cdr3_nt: TGTGCCAGCAGACTGCAGGGGGAGTGGGCTGAAGCTTTCTTT
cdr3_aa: CASRLQGEWAEAFF

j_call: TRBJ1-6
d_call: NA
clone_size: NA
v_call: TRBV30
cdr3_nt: TGTGCCTGGGGGGCAGGGGCTGGTTCACCCCTCCACTTT
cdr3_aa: CAWGAGAGSPLHF

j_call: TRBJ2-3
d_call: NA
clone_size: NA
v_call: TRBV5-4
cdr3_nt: TGTGCCAGCAGCTTCTATGGGGGCAGCACAGATACGCAGTATTTT
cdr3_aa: CASSFYGGSTDTQYF

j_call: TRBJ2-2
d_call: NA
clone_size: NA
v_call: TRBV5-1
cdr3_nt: TGCGCCAGCAGCTTGTCAGGGGAGCTGTTTTTT
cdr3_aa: CASSLSGELFF

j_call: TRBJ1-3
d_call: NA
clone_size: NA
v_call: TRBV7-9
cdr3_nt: TGTGCCAGCAGCTTAAACCCACTAAACTATGGAAACACCATATATTTT
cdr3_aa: CASSLNPLNYGNTIYF

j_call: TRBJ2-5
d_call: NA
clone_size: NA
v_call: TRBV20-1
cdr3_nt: TGCAGTGCTGAGCAAGAGACCCAGTACTTC
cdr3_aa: CSAEQETQYF

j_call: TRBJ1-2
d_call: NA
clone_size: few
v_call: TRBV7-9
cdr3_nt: TGTGCCAGCAGCTTGAACAGGGAAGTCAATGGCTACACCTTC
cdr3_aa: CASSLNREVNGYTF

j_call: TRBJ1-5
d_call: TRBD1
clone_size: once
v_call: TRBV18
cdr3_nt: TGTGCCAGCTCACCAACCGGGACAGGGGGTCAGCCCCAGCATTTT
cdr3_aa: CASSPTGTGGQPQHF

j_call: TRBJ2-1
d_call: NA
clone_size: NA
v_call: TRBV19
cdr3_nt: TGTGCCAGTAGTTACAGGAGCTCCTACAATGAGCAGTTCTTC
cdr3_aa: CASSYRSSYNEQFF

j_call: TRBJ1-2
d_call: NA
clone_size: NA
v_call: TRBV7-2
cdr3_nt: TGTGCCAGCAGCCCCAGGCCACATGGCTACACCTTC
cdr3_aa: CASSPRPHGYTF

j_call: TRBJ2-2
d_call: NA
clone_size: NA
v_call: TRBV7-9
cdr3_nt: TGTGCCAGCAGCTTAGTGGGAGCCGGGGAGCTGTTTTTT
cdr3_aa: CASSLVGAGELFF

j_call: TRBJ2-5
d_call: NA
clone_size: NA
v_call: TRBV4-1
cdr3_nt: TGCGCCAGCAGGAGTGGAGGCAGGACTGGTGGGGAGACCCAGTACTTC
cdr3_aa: CASRSGGRTGGETQYF

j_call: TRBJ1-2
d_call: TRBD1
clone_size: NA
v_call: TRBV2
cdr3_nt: TGTGCCAGCAGCCGGGACAGGGGGATTGGCTACACCTTC
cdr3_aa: CASSRDRGIGYTF

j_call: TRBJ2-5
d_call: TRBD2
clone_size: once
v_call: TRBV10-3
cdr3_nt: TGTGCCATCAGTGGCGTAGCGGGGGACCAAGAGACCCAGTACTTC
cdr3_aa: CAISGVAGDQETQYF

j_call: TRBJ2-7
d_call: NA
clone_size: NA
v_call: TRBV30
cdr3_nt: TGTGCCTGGAGTATTGCAGGGCGTCCCTACGAGCAGTACTTC
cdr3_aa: CAWSIAGRPYEQYF

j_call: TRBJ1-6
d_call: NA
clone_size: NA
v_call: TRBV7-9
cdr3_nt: TGTGCCAGCAGCTTACAAGAGAATTCACCCCTCCACTTT
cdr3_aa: CASSLQENSPLHF

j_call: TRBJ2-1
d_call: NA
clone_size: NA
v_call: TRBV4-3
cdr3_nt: TGCGCCATCCGGGAACTCCCCTACAATGAGCAGTTCTTC
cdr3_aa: CAIRELPYNEQFF

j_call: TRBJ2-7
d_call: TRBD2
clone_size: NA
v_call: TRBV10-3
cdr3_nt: TGTGCCATCAGTGATTTGTTCCTTACCAGCGGGAGCTCCTACGAGCAGTACTTC
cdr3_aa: CAISDLFLTSGSSYEQYF

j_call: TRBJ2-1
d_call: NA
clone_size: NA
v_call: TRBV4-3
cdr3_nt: TGCGCCAGCAGCCAAGGTATTACGGAGAACTCCTACAATGAGCAGTTCTTC
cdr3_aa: CASSQGITENSYNEQFF

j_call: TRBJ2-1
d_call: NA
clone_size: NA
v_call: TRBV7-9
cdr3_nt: TGTGCCAGCAGCTTAGAGCAACGTCTGATCTTC
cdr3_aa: CASSLEQRLIF

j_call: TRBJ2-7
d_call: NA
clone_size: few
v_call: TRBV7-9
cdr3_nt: TGTGCCAGCACCTCATGGGGGGAGTTCTCCTACGAGCAGTACTTC
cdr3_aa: CASTSWGEFSYEQYF

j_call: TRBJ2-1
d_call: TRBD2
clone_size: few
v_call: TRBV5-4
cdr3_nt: TGTGCCAGCAGTCCACAGAGGGCTAGCGGGGGCAATGAGCAGTTCTTC
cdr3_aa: CASSPQRASGGNEQFF

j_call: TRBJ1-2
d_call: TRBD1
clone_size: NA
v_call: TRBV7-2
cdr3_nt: TGTGCCAGCAGCGTAAGACAGGGTTCGAGCTACACCTTC
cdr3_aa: CASSVRQGSSYTF

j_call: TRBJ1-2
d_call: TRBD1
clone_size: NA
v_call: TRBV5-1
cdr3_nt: TGCGCCAGCAGCCGGGGACAGGGGGCGCCGAGTGGCTACACCTTC
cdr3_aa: CASSRGQGAPSGYTF

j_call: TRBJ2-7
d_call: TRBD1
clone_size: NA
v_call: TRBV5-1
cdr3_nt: TGCGCCAGCAGCGACGGGGGGACAGGGGCAACCTACGAGCAGTACTTC
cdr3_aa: CASSDGGTGATYEQYF

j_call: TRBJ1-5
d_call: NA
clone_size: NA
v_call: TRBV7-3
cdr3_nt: TGTGCCAGCAGCCCCATTATGGGCGCATGCCCCCAGCATTTT
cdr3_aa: CASSPIMGACPQHF

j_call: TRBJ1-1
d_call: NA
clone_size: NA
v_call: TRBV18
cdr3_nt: TGTGCCAGCTCACCAGGGCAGAACACTGAAGCTTTCTTT
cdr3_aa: CASSPGQNTEAFF

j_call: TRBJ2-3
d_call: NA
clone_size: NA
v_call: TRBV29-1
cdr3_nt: TGCAGCGTCAGACAGCGCACAGATACGCAGTATTTT
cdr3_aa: CSVRQRTDTQYF

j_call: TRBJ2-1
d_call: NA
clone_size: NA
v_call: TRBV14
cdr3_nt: TGTGCCAGCAGCCAAGAGTACAGCACACAGCAAAGGCTGAATGAGCAGTTCTTC
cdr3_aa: CASSQEYSTQQRLNEQFF

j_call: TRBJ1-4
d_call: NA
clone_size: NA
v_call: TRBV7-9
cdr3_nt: TGTGCCAGCAGCCCCCTGGCTTTCCCTAATGAAAAACTGTTTTTT
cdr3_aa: CASSPLAFPNEKLFF

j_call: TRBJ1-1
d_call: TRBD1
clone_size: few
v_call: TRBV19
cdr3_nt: TGTGCCAGTACCTACCGGAGACAGGGAGGCTGGGGTGAAGCTTTCTTT
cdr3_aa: CASTYRRQGGWGEAFF

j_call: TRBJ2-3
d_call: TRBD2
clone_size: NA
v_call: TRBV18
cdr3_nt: TGTGCCAGCTCACCAACCGCGGGGCTAGCGGCGAGGCCAGATACGCAGTATTTT
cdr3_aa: CASSPTAGLAARPDTQYF

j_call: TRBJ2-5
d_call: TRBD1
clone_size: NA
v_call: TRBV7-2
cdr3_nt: TGTGCCAGCAGCTCAGCCGGGACAGGGGGAAAGACCCAGTACTTC
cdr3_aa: CASSSAGTGGKTQYF

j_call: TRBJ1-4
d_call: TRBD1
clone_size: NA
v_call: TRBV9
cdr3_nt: TGTGCCAGCAGCGCTACAGGGGGCGCGAAGGGAAATGAAAAACTGTTTTTT
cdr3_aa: CASSATGGAKGNEKLFF

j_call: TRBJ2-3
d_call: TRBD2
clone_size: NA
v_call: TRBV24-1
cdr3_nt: TGTGCCACCAGTGATCCGAGCGGGGAGGGTGATACGCAGTATTTT
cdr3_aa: CATSDPSGEGDTQYF